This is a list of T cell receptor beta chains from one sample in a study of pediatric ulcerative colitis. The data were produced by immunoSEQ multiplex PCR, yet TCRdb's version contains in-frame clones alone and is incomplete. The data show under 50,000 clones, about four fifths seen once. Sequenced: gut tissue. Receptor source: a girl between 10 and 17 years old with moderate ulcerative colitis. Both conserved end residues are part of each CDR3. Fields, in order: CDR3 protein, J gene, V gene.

CASSIRPNTIYF	TRBJ1-3	TRBV6-1
CASSLEGVGTGRNNEQFF	TRBJ2-1	TRBV11-3
CASSSAGIAGVHEQFF	TRBJ2-1	TRBV5-1
CASSVGRETNTIYF	TRBJ1-3	TRBV9
CASSQDTRGSYSSYEQYF	TRBJ2-7	TRBV4-3
CASTSGTANEKLFF	TRBJ1-4	TRBV2
CASSQDLGRGSETQYF	TRBJ2-5	TRBV4-2
CATMPTSLYEQYF	TRBJ2-7	TRBV10-3
CASSLFIGPQTNSPLHF	TRBJ1-6	TRBV7-9
CASSSDFDGDQPQHF	TRBJ1-5	TRBV6-6